The 29 T cell receptor beta chains listed next were all sequenced from one sample in a study of PD-1 blockade in classical Hodgkin lymphoma. Autologous stem cell transplantation was followed by relapse in every patient, and brentuximab vedotin exposure varied. The data were produced by immunoSEQ multiplex PCR, yet TCRdb's version contains in-frame clones alone and is incomplete. The table records roughly 9,900 clones, about 90% of them present only once. The sequenced sample was peripheral blood mononuclear cells (PBMCs), obtained at baseline. All receptors come from a human donor with classical Hodgkin lymphoma.

The chain joins TRBV11-3 to TRBJ2-4, with D possibly being TRBD1 or TRBD2 (6 bases each). The CDR3 runs to 14 residues. The V end was cut by 1 base, the J end by 5 bases, with 9 bases between. Germline V gives CDR1 SGHNT, CDR2 YENEEA. The CDR3 sequence is CASSLGGAENIQYF. In nucleotides, the CDR3 is TGTGCCAGCAGCTTAGGGGGGGCAGAAAACATTCAGTACTTC.

CDR3 residues: CASSPTDSSGNTIYF. As DNA, the CDR3 is TGTGCCAGCTCACCAACAGATAGCTCTGGAAACACCATATATTTT. The chain links TRBV18 to TRBJ1-3; D unclear. V shed 2 bases and J shed 0 bases, with 8 bases lying between them. The CDR3 loop spans 15 amino acids. Germline loops: CDR1 KGHSH, CDR2 LQKENI.

V usage is TRBV6-6 and J usage is TRBJ2-1, with 8 bases matching TRBD2. Germline V gives CDR1 MNHNY, CDR2 SVGAGI (reference sequence). The trim removed 6 bases at V and 8 bases at J, leaving 9 bases unmatched. The CDR3 runs 14 residues. The DNA for the CDR3 is TGTGCCAGCAGCGGACTAGCCATCGGTCATGAGCAGTTCTTC. This encodes CASSGLAIGHEQFF.

V gene TRBV6-6 combines with J gene TRBJ2-3; no reliable D call. V shed 4 bases and J shed 3 bases, with 14 bases lying between them. This CDR3 contains 15 residues. Germline assignment: CDR1 MNHNY and CDR2 SVGAGI (reference sequence). The CDR3 loop reads CASSFNGWLTDTQYF. CDR3 bases: TGTGCCAGCAGTTTCAATGGGTGGTTGACAGATACGCAGTATTTT.

The rearrangement uses TRBV11-3 and TRBJ2-3; 8 bases fit TRBD2. The CDR3 loop spans 16 amino acids. Trimming removed 5 bases from V and 2 bases from J; junction bases left unmatched: 9. Germline V lookup: CDR1 SGHNT, CDR2 YENEEA. CDR3 sequence reads: CASSLLSGLDTDTQYF. Here the CDR3 DNA reads TGTGCCAGCAGCCTGTTATCGGGACTAGACACAGATACGCAGTATTTT.

The V and J genes are TRBV11-2 and TRBJ1-2, with TRBD1 as a possible D gene (5 bases). V shed 4 bases and J shed 8 bases, with 17 bases lying between them. The length of the CDR3 is 14 residues. Germline lookup yields CDR1 SGHAT and CDR2 FQNNGV. In DNA form, the CDR3 reads TGTGCCAGCAGCTGGGTGGGGGAACAAAAAGGCTACACCTTC. Translating gives CASSWVGEQKGYTF.

A single count supports this clone. The chain joins TRBV18 to TRBJ2-4, with D uncertain. CDR1 is KGHSH and CDR2 is LQKENI in the germline V gene. Trimming pared 2 bases from V and 6 bases from J, leaving 17 bases between. The CDR3 is made up of 16 amino acids. CDR3 amino acids: CASSPGPPTLLNIQYF. The CDR3 coding sequence is TGTGCCAGCTCACCAGGTCCACCGACCCTTTTAAACATTCAGTACTTC.

CDR3 residues: CASSLKLAGLRSSYNEQFF. The CDR3 bases are TGTGCCAGCAGTTTAAAACTAGCGGGACTCCGGAGCTCCTACAATGAGCAGTTCTTC. The chain has TRBV27 and TRBJ2-1; 10 positions match TRBD2. V shed 2 bases and J 0 bases; nucleotides not matched to a gene: 10. CDR1 and CDR2 (germline): MNHEY, SMNVEV (reference sequence). This CDR3 is 19 amino acids long.

This clone was found once. This chain's CDR3 is CASSPRHITDTQYF. In DNA, the CDR3 is TGTGCCAGCAGCCCTCGACACATTACAGATACGCAGTATTTT. The chain employs TRBV7-9 and TRBJ2-3; D not certain. Germline CDR1 is SEHNR and CDR2 is FQNEAQ (reference sequence). The CDR3 is 14 amino acids. V was pared by 5 bases and J by 3 bases, with 12 bases between.

V and J are TRBV11-2 and TRBJ2-1, with 8 bases aligning to TRBD2. The CDR3 has 14 residues. The germline gives CDR1 SGHAT, CDR2 FQNNGV. After removal of 10 bases from V and 5 bases from J, the junction contained 10 bases not matched to a gene. CDR3 protein: CATQNLLADNEQFF. The CDR3 DNA reads as TGTGCCACCCAGAACCTACTAGCGGACAATGAGCAGTTCTTC.

The V and J genes are TRBV5-1 and TRBJ2-3, with TRBD1 matching over 7 bases. J was trimmed by 1 base and V by 0 bases; bases with no gene match: 11. Germline CDR1 SGHRS, CDR2 YFSETQ. The CDR3 is made up of 18 amino acids. CDR3 region: CASSLGDSYSTRTDTQYF. The CDR3 bases are TGCGCCAGCAGCTTGGGGGACAGCTACTCGACACGCACAGATACGCAGTATTTT.

V usage is TRBV6-4 and J usage is TRBJ2-1; 7 nucleotides match TRBD2. Germline-derived CDR1 and CDR2 are MRHNA and SNTAGT. This CDR3 has 16 amino acids. The V and J ends lost 0 bases and 4 bases, in that order; junction bases with no gene match: 6. Written as DNA, the CDR3 is TGTGCCAGCAGTGACTCGTCGGCTAGCGGTTACAATGAGCAGTTCTTC. Translated, it gives CASSDSSASGYNEQFF.

The J gene is TRBJ2-3, the V gene TRBV7-6; TRBD2 matches at 9 bases. The germline gives CDR1 SGHVS, CDR2 FNYEAQ. V gave up 5 bases and J gave up 2 bases; unmatched junction bases: 14. CDR3 length equals 18 residues. CDR3 nucleotides: TGTGCCAGCAGCCTCCAACCCCTAGCGGGGACGATCACAGATACGCAGTATTTT. This translates into CASSLQPLAGTITDTQYF. Complete variable domain (other parts from reference TRBV7-6 and TRBJ2-3): GAGVSQSPRYKVTKRGQDVALRCDPISGHVSLYWYRQALGQGPEFLTYFNYEAQQDKSGLPNDRFSAERPEGSISTLTIQRTEQRDSAMYRCASSLQPLAGTITDTQYFGPGTRLTVL.

The chain links TRBV5-6 to TRBJ2-1; 11 positions match TRBD2. Trimming removed 3 bases from V and 6 bases from J; junction bases left unmatched: 5. Germline CDR1 and CDR2: SGHDT and YYEEEE. CDR3 length: 15 amino acids. The CDR3 loop reads CASSSPSGRSNEQFF. CDR3 DNA: TGTGCCAGCAGCTCACCTAGCGGGAGGTCCAATGAGCAGTTCTTC.

The chain combines TRBV10-2 with TRBJ2-3; 7 nucleotides agree with TRBD2. CDR3 length: 18 amino acids. V dropped 6 bases and J dropped 0; count of bases not matched to a gene: 15. Germline loops: CDR1 WSHSY, CDR2 SAAADI. DNA of the CDR3: TGCGCCAGCAGACTACCCGTGAGACTAGCAGAAAGCACAGATACGCAGTATTTT. It specifies CASRLPVRLAESTDTQYF.

This chain connects TRBV9 to TRBJ1-1; D unresolved. Germline CDR1 is SGDLS and CDR2 is YYNGEE. Trimming left V 2 bases short and J 2 bases short, with 13 bases between. The CDR3 spans 15 residues. CDR3 bases: TGTGCCAGCAGCGTTGCAGGTTACACTAACACTGAAGCTTTCTTT. It codes for CASSVAGYTNTEAFF.

The chain employs TRBV29-1 and TRBJ1-5; the match to TRBD1 covers 8 bases. Losses at the gene ends were 7 bases for V and 7 bases for J; bases not matched to a gene: 15. This CDR3 has 15 residues. Germline V CDR1 and CDR2: SQVTM, ANQGSEA. CDR3 sequence reads: CSARDTGGGEQPQHF. The DNA for the CDR3 is TGCAGCGCAAGGGACACAGGGGGTGGAGAACAGCCCCAGCATTTT.

The V call is TRBV19, the J call TRBJ2-1, with D tentatively TRBD2 (7 bases). The CDR3 extends over 16 amino acids. Trimming pared 4 bases from V and 4 bases from J, leaving 17 bases between. Germline V CDR1 and CDR2: LNHDA, SQIVND (reference sequence). CDR3 amino acids: CASSNWGGRGYNEQFF. Here the CDR3 DNA reads TGTGCCAGTAGTAATTGGGGGGGCAGGGGATACAATGAGCAGTTCTTC.

The rearrangement joins TRBV11-3 to TRBJ2-7; D is ambiguous. The V and J ends lost 2 bases and 5 bases respectively, with 4 bases between them. CDR3 size: 11 residues. CDR1 is SGHNT, CDR2 YENEEA, per germline. The CDR3 reads CASSLFDEQYF. CDR3 nucleotide sequence: TGTGCCAGCAGCTTATTCGACGAGCAGTACTTC.

This rearrangement joins TRBV5-1 to TRBJ1-6; 9 bases align to TRBD1. V lost 0 bases and J lost 6; bases outside the gene matches: 28. Germline V CDR1 and CDR2: SGHRS, YFSETQ. This CDR3 is 24 amino acids long. In DNA, the CDR3 is TGCGCCAGCAGCTTGGGACTCCGGGACAGGGTACGTCCCGAACTGCCCTCTCCTAATTCACCCCTCCACTTT. This codes for CASSLGLRDRVRPELPSPNSPLHF. Full variable domain (remainder filled in from reference TRBV5-1 and TRBJ1-6): KAGVTQTPRYLIKTRGQQVTLSCSPISGHRSVSWYQQTPGQGLQFLFEYFSETQRNKGNFPGRFSGRQFSNSRSEMNVSTLELGDSALYLCASSLGLRDRVRPELPSPNSPLHFGNGTRLTVT.

The CDR3 protein is CASSLQGRSRETQYF. The DNA for the CDR3 is TGTGCCAGCAGTTTACAGGGACGGTCCCGAGAGACCCAGTACTTC. This chain uses TRBV25-1 with TRBJ2-5, with a tentative D call TRBD1 (6 bases). Germline CDR1 and CDR2: MGHDK and SYGVNS. Trimming pared 5 bases from V and 4 bases from J, leaving 17 bases between. CDR3 size: 15 residues.

This chain joins TRBV29-1 and TRBJ2-3; the match to TRBD2 covers 9 bases. The V gene end was trimmed by 4 bases and the J gene end by 3 bases; junction bases not matched to a gene: 5. The CDR3 covers 14 residues. Germline loops: CDR1 SQVTM, CDR2 ANQGSEA. This chain's CDR3 is CSVGVSGRTDTQYF. CDR3 in DNA: TGCAGCGTTGGGGTTAGCGGGAGAACAGATACGCAGTATTTT.

The CDR3 DNA sequence: TGTGCCAGCAGTTCTACCGGGGAGCTGTTTTTT. Its protein product is CASSSTGELFF. V usage is TRBV6-5 and J usage is TRBJ2-2; D gene unclear. This CDR3 is 11 amino acids long. Germline lookup yields CDR1 MNHEY and CDR2 SVGAGI. With 4 bases removed from V and 5 bases from J, the gap between germline ends came to 2 bases.

The chain recombines TRBV7-3 with TRBJ1-1, with D hard to call. The CDR3 totals 13 residues. Germline assignment: CDR1 SGHTA and CDR2 FQGTGA. Between the trimmed V and J ends, which lost 4 bases and 1 base, there was a span of 7 bases. The CDR3 spells CASSSQKNTEAFF. As DNA, the CDR3 is TGTGCCAGCAGCTCTCAAAAGAACACTGAAGCTTTCTTT.

This clone showed up just once. The chain joins TRBV5-1 to TRBJ2-3; the D is unclear. This CDR3 contains 14 residues. Trimming stripped 1 base from V and 6 bases from J, with 12 bases between. Germline values: CDR1 SGHRS, CDR2 YFSETQ. In nucleotides, the CDR3 is TGCGCCAGCAGCTTGAATCTGGGTCAGGATACGCAGTATTTT. Protein: CASSLNLGQDTQYF.

The rearrangement joins TRBV5-8 to TRBJ1-3; 9 bases agree with TRBD1. Trimming took 2 bases from V and 8 from J; bases not matched to a gene: 8. Germline CDR1 SGHTS, CDR2 YDEGEE. This CDR3 region has 15 residues. This CDR3 is CASSFRDRVRHTIYF. The CDR3, as DNA: TGTGCCAGCAGCTTCCGGGACAGGGTGAGGCACACCATATATTTT.

The V call is TRBV20-1, the J call TRBJ1-2; no definite D call. V was trimmed by 0 bases and J by 2 bases, leaving 1 base between them. Germline V gene data show CDR1 as DFQATT and CDR2 as SNEGSKA (reference sequence). The CDR3 has 11 amino acids. CDR3: CSARENYGYTF. The DNA of the CDR3 is TGCAGTGCTAGAGAGAACTATGGCTACACCTTC.

The rearrangement uses TRBV5-1 and TRBJ1-4, with a possible D match to TRBD1 (6 bases). The V end was cut by 4 bases, the J end by 0 bases, with 10 bases between. CDR3 length: 15 residues. Germline CDR1 SGHRS, CDR2 YFSETQ. CDR3 sequence (DNA): TGCGCCAGCAGCCCTAGGGGGGCAACTAATGAAAAACTGTTTTTT. It specifies CASSPRGATNEKLFF.

In this sample, this clone turned up once. The J gene is TRBJ2-7, the V gene TRBV7-2; TRBD1 matches at 9 bases. The CDR3 is 15 amino acids. From germline, CDR1 is SGHTA and CDR2 FQGNSA. Trimming cost V 5 bases and J 6 bases; bases outside gene matches: 11. CDR3 in amino acids: CASSIPGQGLGEQYF. The CDR3 DNA reads TGTGCCAGCAGCATACCGGGACAGGGTTTGGGCGAGCAGTACTTC.